This T cell receptor (beta chain) was sequenced in a study of blood T cell repertoires in COVID-19. Study background: COVID-19 samples collected from the United States, Italy and Spain covered acute and convalescent phases.

All exposed participants met a person with COVID-19 within 2 weeks before entering the study. Trimming shortened V by 0 bases and J by 4 bases, and 15 bases separated the two germline ends. Germline CDR1 is SGDLS and CDR2 is YYNGEE. This CDR3 is 16 amino acids long. Assay used: immunoSEQ multiplex PCR; TCRdb lists only in-frame clones, some missing. The sample lists 200,000 to 300,000 clones, around 90% occurring once. The sample comprised PBMCs or T cells enriched from blood (not recorded which). The source of this sequence is a woman aged 40 to 50 who had been exposed to COVID-19. This rearrangement joins TRBV9 to TRBJ2-3; D call uncertain. CDR3 in amino acids: CASSVGASDIADTQYF. The CDR3 DNA reads as TGTGCCAGCAGCGTAGGGGCCTCAGACATCGCAGATACGCAGTATTTT.